This T cell receptor (beta chain) was identified during a study of blood T cell repertoires in COVID-19. In the study overall: Nucleic acid was either cDNA or gDNA, and it came from T cells, B-cell-depleted T cells, or PBMCs.

Original methodology: Amplification of reference gene primers was used by the study to estimate nucleated cell counts. Assay used: immunoSEQ multiplex PCR; TCRdb lists only in-frame clones, some missing. Clonal size and the V and J genes are those of that table, whereas D and trimming came from the DNA. In the table there are around 150,000 clones, about four fifths of which are singletons. The CDR3 sequence is 12 residues long. Germline values: CDR1 MNHEY, CDR2 SVGEGT. With 4 bases clipped from V and 14 bases from J, the junction kept 9 bases outside the gene matches. The clonotype comes from a human donor in a cohort sampled during active COVID-19. The chain has TRBV6-2 or TRBV6-3 and TRBJ2-3, with 7 bases identical to TRBD2. The sample comprised peripheral blood. CDR3 in amino acids: CASSLEAGRSYF. CDR3 sequence (DNA): TGTGCCAGCAGTTTAGAAGCGGGGCGTTCGTATTTT.